Listed here are 3 T cell receptor beta chains from one sample, sequenced in a study of cytomegalovirus exposure and HLA in healthy donors. This table comes from immunoSEQ multiplex PCR, and its TCRdb copy is limited to in-frame clones, with some not included. The sample consists of about 120,000 clones, about 89% of them appearing once. Material: PBMCs. Receptors were obtained from a young woman in good health and CMV-seronegative.

The rearrangement links TRBV29-1 to TRBJ2-1; 9 bases line up with TRBD1. In germline, CDR1 is SQVTM, CDR2 ANQGSEA. The CDR3 sequence is 14 residues long. V was clipped by 4 bases and J by 3 bases; unmatched bases: 4. The CDR3 region is CSVADRGNYNEQFF. In DNA, the CDR3 is TGCAGCGTTGCGGACAGGGGTAACTACAATGAGCAGTTCTTC.

This chain links TRBV2 with TRBJ2-1, with 12 bases lining up with TRBD2. The CDR3 consists of 14 residues. Trimming cost V 5 bases and J 8 bases; bases outside gene matches: 4. The germline CDR1 and CDR2 sequences are SNHLY and FYNNEI. CDR3 bases: TGTGCCAGCAGTCCGGGACTAGCGGGTGATGAGCAGTTCTTC. It is translated as CASSPGLAGDEQFF.

The rearrangement links TRBV30 to TRBJ2-4; D is uncertain. This CDR3 comprises 14 residues. CDR1 and CDR2 (germline): GTSNPN, SVGIG (reference sequence). V was shortened by 0 bases and J by 8 bases, with 14 bases between the two germline ends. CDR3 in amino acids: CAWSVQNLVDIQYF. The CDR3 nucleotides read TGTGCCTGGAGTGTACAGAATCTGGTGGACATTCAGTACTTC.